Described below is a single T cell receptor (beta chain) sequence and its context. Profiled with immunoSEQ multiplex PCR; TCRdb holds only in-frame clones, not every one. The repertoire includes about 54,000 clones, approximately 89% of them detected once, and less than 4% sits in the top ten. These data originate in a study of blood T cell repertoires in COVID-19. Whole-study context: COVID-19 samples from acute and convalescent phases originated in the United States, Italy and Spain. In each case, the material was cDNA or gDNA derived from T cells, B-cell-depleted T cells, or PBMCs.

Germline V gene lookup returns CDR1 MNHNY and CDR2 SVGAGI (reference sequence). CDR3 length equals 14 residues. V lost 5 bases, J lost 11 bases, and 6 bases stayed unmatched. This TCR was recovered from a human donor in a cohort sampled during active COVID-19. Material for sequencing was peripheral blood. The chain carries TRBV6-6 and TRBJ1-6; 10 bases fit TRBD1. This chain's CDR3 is CASSPGQGEAPLHF. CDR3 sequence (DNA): TGTGCCAGCAGTCCTGGACAGGGGGAGGCACCCCTCCACTTT.